This passage covers 5 T cell receptor beta chains from one sample sequenced in a study of T cell clusters in autoimmune cytopenias. Multiplex touch-down PCR amplified TRB using TRB-A and TRB-B pools in one tube. TCRdb re-called the multiplex PCR reads and gives one entry per CDR3 protein, without DNA. Recorded for this sample: around 6,200 distinct CDR3 sequences. TRB was amplified from roughly 250 ng of peripheral blood genomic DNA per sample. This same sample was also part of a study on T cell repertoires in aging, cancer and after chemotherapy.

The sample taken for sequencing was peripheral blood. All receptors come from a human donor in good health.

This clonotype is called medium-sized based on its frequency. The chain employs TRBV19 and TRBJ2-7; there is no DNA to check the TCRdb D call of TRBD1. Germline V gene data show CDR1 as LNHDA and CDR2 as SQIVND (reference sequence). This CDR3 is 13 amino acids long. The CDR3 sequence: CASSNGQVHEQYF.

This sequence joins TRBV18 and TRBJ2-1; TCRdb picks TRBD1, but there is no DNA to check that call. The germline CDR1 and CDR2 sequences are KGHSH and LQKENI. CDR3 length equals 16 residues. CDR3 residues: CASSPLAGADYNEQFF.

This rearrangement joins TRBV6-4 to TRBJ2-3; TCRdb designates TRBD2, a call that cannot be tested without DNA. Germline V CDR1 and CDR2: MRHNA, SNTAGT. CDR3 length equals 16 residues. The CDR3 here is CASSVGLAGVTNTQYF.

The V gene is TRBV6-4, the J gene TRBJ2-6; TCRdb names TRBD2, which stays unverified in the absence of DNA. Germline CDR1 MRHNA, CDR2 SNTAGT. CDR3 length: 16 residues. CDR3 sequence: CASSSGGPSGANVLTF.

V gene TRBV7-3 combines with J gene TRBJ1-2; checking the TCRdb D call of TRBD1 is not possible without DNA. Germline values: CDR1 SGHTA, CDR2 FQGTGA. The CDR3 has 13 amino acids. The CDR3: CASSLAGGYGYTF.